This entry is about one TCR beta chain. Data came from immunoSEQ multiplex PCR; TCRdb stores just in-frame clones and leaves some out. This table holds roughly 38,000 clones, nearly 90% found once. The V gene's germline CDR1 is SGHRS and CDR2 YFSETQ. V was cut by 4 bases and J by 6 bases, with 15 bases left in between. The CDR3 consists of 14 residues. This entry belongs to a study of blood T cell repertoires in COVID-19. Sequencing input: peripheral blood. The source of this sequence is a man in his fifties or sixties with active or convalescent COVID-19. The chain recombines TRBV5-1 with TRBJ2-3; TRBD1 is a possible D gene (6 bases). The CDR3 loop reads CASSTGQLMDTQYF. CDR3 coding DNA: TGCGCCAGCAGCACGGGACAACTCATGGATACGCAGTATTTT.